These 26 T cell receptor beta chains originate from one sample sequenced in a study of control samples from healthy donors and cancer patients. TCRdb's copy holds only in-frame clones and misses some; the assay was immunoSEQ multiplex PCR. The data hold approximately 89,000 clones, with more than 70% observed a single time. The sample was blood. Receptor source: a man in his forties or fifties in good health.

The chain has TRBV7-3 and TRBJ2-2; D call uncertain. CDR3 length: 15 residues. CDR1 is SGHTA, CDR2 FQGTGA, per germline. V shed 5 bases and J shed 4 bases, with 14 bases lying between them. This chain's CDR3 is CASSPQDSSTGELFF. The CDR3 DNA follows: TGTGCCAGCAGCCCCCAAGACTCTTCCACCGGGGAGCTGTTTTTT.

The rearrangement joins TRBV12-3 or TRBV12-4 to TRBJ1-1, with D hard to call. V was pared by 3 bases and J by 2 bases, with 4 bases between. CDR3 length equals 12 residues. The CDR3 bases are TGTGCCAGCAGTTTTCACAACACTGAAGCTTTCTTT. This encodes CASSFHNTEAFF.

The gene calls are TRBV29-1 and TRBJ2-7; TRBD1 might be the D (6 bases). Germline assignment: CDR1 SQVTM and CDR2 ANQGSEA. The CDR3 is 15 amino acids. With 6 bases removed from V and 5 bases from J, the gap between germline ends came to 23 bases. CDR3 sequence: CSVWGSTGTGDEQYF. CDR3 nucleotide sequence: TGCAGCGTCTGGGGGTCTACAGGGACCGGCGACGAGCAGTACTTC.

The chain couples TRBV9 to TRBJ2-3; 7 bases match TRBD2. V lost 3 bases to trimming and J lost 6 bases; unmatched junction nucleotides: 10. Germline assignment: CDR1 SGDLS and CDR2 YYNGEE. CDR3 length: 15 residues. DNA of the CDR3: TGTGCCAGCAGCGAGGTTACTAGCGCTGTCGATACGCAGTATTTT. This gives the protein CASSEVTSAVDTQYF.

The chain employs TRBV18 and TRBJ1-2; D unresolved. Per germline, CDR1 KGHSH and CDR2 LQKENI. The CDR3 sequence is 15 residues long. Trimming removed 1 base from V and 7 bases from J, with 16 bases in between. The CDR3, as DNA: TGTGCCAGCTCACCACTTTTGTCGACGGAAGGTGGCTACACCTTC. This gives the protein CASSPLLSTEGGYTF.

This clone was recorded only once. The rearrangement links TRBV9 to TRBJ2-5; maybe TRBD1 (5 bases). V shed 0 bases and J shed 10 bases, with 10 bases lying between them. This CDR3 has 12 amino acids. In germline, CDR1 is SGDLS, CDR2 YYNGEE. The CDR3 spells CASSVDEGVQYF. DNA for the CDR3: TGTGCCAGCAGCGTAGATGAAGGGGTCCAGTACTTC.

The chain joins TRBV4-3 to TRBJ2-3; D possibly corresponds to TRBD2 (8 bases). Germline assignment: CDR1 LGHNA and CDR2 YSLEER. Trimming cost V 8 bases and J 2 bases, with 17 bases left between them. The CDR3 is 15 amino acids. The CDR3 region is CASQGERGLTDTQYF. The CDR3 DNA reads as TGCGCCAGCCAGGGGGAGCGGGGGCTCACAGATACGCAGTATTTT.

The chain has TRBV9 and TRBJ1-6; 9 bases agree with TRBD1. This CDR3 region has 14 residues. The germline CDR1 and CDR2 sequences are SGDLS and YYNGEE. J gave up 11 bases and V 0 bases, and 3 bases lay outside the gene matches. The CDR3 region is CASSVATGGTPLHF. CDR3 nucleotides: TGTGCCAGCAGCGTAGCGACAGGGGGGACACCCCTCCACTTT.

The chain uses TRBV2 and TRBJ1-6; 7 nucleotides line up with TRBD1. CDR3 length: 15 residues. V lost 2 bases and J lost 7; bases outside the gene matches: 5. Germline V gene sequence: CDR1 SNHLY, CDR2 FYNNEI. The CDR3 reads CASSERQGENSPLHF. CDR3 in DNA: TGTGCCAGCAGTGAAAGGCAGGGGGAGAATTCACCCCTCCACTTT.

This chain connects TRBV28 to TRBJ2-3, with 10 bases matching TRBD2. J lost 5 bases, V lost 5 bases, and 7 bases had no gene match. The CDR3 loop spans 15 amino acids. Germline CDR1 reads MDHEN; CDR2 reads SYDVKM. The chain's CDR3 is CASSNSGGVGDTQYF. Here the CDR3 DNA reads TGTGCCAGCAGTAACAGCGGGGGGGTAGGAGATACGCAGTATTTT.

The chain combines TRBV6-2 or TRBV6-3 with TRBJ2-4; tentatively, D is TRBD1 (6 bases). V lost 6 bases and J 8 bases, leaving 14 bases between the germline ends. The germline CDR1 and CDR2 sequences are MNHEY and SVGEGT. This CDR3 spans 13 amino acids. CDR3 sequence: CASSLQGWDIQYF. CDR3 nucleotides: TGTGCCAGCAGCCTACAGGGTTGGGACATTCAGTACTTC.

The chain is built from TRBV30 and TRBJ1-1; D possibly corresponds to TRBD1 (5 bases). V was pared by 5 bases and J by 1 base, with 11 bases between. CDR1 and CDR2 (germline): GTSNPN, SVGIG (reference sequence). The CDR3 covers 13 residues. CDR3 sequence (DNA): TGTGCCTGGGGGACCGAGACGAACACTGAAGCTTTCTTT. Its translation is CAWGTETNTEAFF. Full variable domain (missing parts from reference TRBV30 and TRBJ1-1): SQTIHQWPATLVQPVGSPLSLECTVEGTSNPNLYWYRQAAGRGLQLLFYSVGIGQISSEVPQNLSASRPQDRQFILSSKKLLLSDSGFYLCAWGTETNTEAFFGQGTRLTVV.

The J gene is TRBJ2-2, the V gene TRBV4-3, with D possibly being TRBD1 (5 bases). The CDR3 length is 17 residues. V lost 0 bases, J lost 5 bases, and 16 bases lay in between. The V gene's germline CDR1 is LGHNA and CDR2 YSLEER. The CDR3: CASSQEGPGIDTGELFF. CDR3 nucleotide sequence: TGCGCCAGCAGCCAAGAGGGGCCAGGGATAGATACCGGGGAGCTGTTTTTT.

The chain combines TRBV6-2 or TRBV6-3 with TRBJ2-1, with 12 bases matching TRBD2. Trimming at V came to 6 bases and at J to 9 bases, leaving 18 bases not matched to a gene. CDR1 is MNHEY and CDR2 is SVGEGT in the germline V gene. This CDR3 has 18 amino acids. This CDR3 is CASSRPTPSGGALGEQFF. The CDR3 coding sequence is TGTGCCAGCAGCCGCCCCACTCCTAGCGGGGGGGCTCTGGGTGAGCAGTTCTTC.

This chain links TRBV19 with TRBJ1-6, with D unresolved. Trimming removed 7 bases at V and 0 bases at J, with 10 bases between. Looked up from germline, CDR1 is LNHDA and CDR2 is SQIVND (reference sequence). The CDR3 spans 15 residues. This CDR3 reads CASNVGSSYNSPLHF. In DNA form, the CDR3 reads TGTGCCAGTAATGTGGGGAGCTCCTATAATTCACCCCTCCACTTT.

The genes are TRBV7-8 and TRBJ1-1; D might be TRBD1 (6 bases). V was cut by 4 bases and J by 4 bases, with 16 bases left in between. The CDR3 extends over 15 amino acids. CDR1 is SGHVS, CDR2 FQNEAQ, per germline. The CDR3 DNA follows: TGTGCCAGCAGCTGGATACAGGGAATAGGCACTGAAGCTTTCTTT. Encoded protein: CASSWIQGIGTEAFF.

The V call is TRBV6-5, the J call TRBJ1-2; no firm D call. From germline, CDR1 is MNHEY and CDR2 SVGAGI. CDR3 length equals 14 residues. V lost 5 bases to trimming and J lost 4 bases, with 14 bases between them. Written as DNA, the CDR3 is TGTGCCAGCAGTCGGTCATCAGATAGCTATGGCTACACCTTC. Translated: CASSRSSDSYGYTF.

The V call is TRBV4-3, the J call TRBJ2-3, with 7 bases aligning to TRBD2. The CDR3 has 18 amino acids. CDR1 is LGHNA and CDR2 is YSLEER in the germline V gene. V trimming: 1 base; J trimming: 0 bases; junction bases outside the gene matches: 10. This CDR3 is CASSQAAGGEISTDTQYF. The CDR3 DNA reads TGCGCCAGCAGCCAAGCCGCTGGGGGGGAAATAAGCACAGATACGCAGTATTTT.

The chain recombines TRBV19 with TRBJ1-2; tentative D call: TRBD1 (5 bases). Trimming removed 0 bases from V and 4 bases from J, with 12 bases in between. Germline values: CDR1 LNHDA, CDR2 SQIVND (reference sequence). CDR3 length equals 15 residues. The chain's CDR3 is CASSIDPGTVYGYTF. In DNA form, the CDR3 reads TGTGCCAGTAGTATAGATCCCGGGACGGTCTATGGCTACACCTTC. Full variable domain (outside the CDR3, taken from reference TRBV19 and TRBJ1-2): DGGITQSPKYLFRKEGQNVTLSCEQNLNHDAMYWYRQDPGQGLRLIYYSQIVNDFQKGDIAEGYSVSREKKESFPLTVTSAQKNPTAFYLCASSIDPGTVYGYTFGSGTRLTVV.

The chain combines TRBV6-5 with TRBJ1-2, with 8 bases aligning to TRBD1. Trimming at V came to 2 bases and at J to 4 bases, leaving 6 bases not matched to a gene. CDR1 and CDR2 (germline): MNHEY, SVGAGI. This CDR3 region has 15 residues. The CDR3 region is CASSYIGQGVYGYTF. The CDR3 nucleotides read TGTGCCAGCAGTTACATTGGACAGGGAGTCTATGGCTACACCTTC.

V and J are TRBV10-2 and TRBJ1-5, with unresolved D. The CDR3 length is 14 residues. Germline CDR1 reads WSHSY; CDR2 reads SAAADI. Trimming removed 6 bases from V and 0 bases from J, with 9 bases in between. CDR3 DNA: TGCGCCAGCAGAAGTCGTTATAGCAATCAGCCCCAGCATTTT. Its translation: CASRSRYSNQPQHF.

CDR3 sequence: CASSYRGPAFF. The CDR3, as DNA: TGTGCCAGTAGTTACCGGGGCCCAGCTTTCTTT. V is TRBV19 and J is TRBJ1-1; perhaps TRBD1 as D (5 bases). This CDR3 region has 11 residues. Between the trimmed V and J ends, which lost 5 bases and 10 bases, there was a span of 11 bases. Germline CDR1 LNHDA, CDR2 SQIVND (reference sequence).

The chain employs TRBV19 and TRBJ2-7, with 10 bases lining up with TRBD2. Losses at the gene ends were 6 bases for V and 2 bases for J; bases not matched to a gene: 7. This CDR3 has 15 amino acids. Germline V gives CDR1 LNHDA, CDR2 SQIVND (reference sequence). The CDR3, as DNA: TGTGCCAGTAGGATGATAGCGGGAGGAACCTACGAGCAGTACTTC. Translated, it gives CASRMIAGGTYEQYF.

This clone has just a few counts. This chain connects TRBV10-1 to TRBJ1-3, with TRBD1 identical over 8 bases. The germline V gene has CDR1 WNHNN and CDR2 SYGVQD (reference sequence). The CDR3 length is 11 residues. Unmatched junction bases numbered 0, after V lost 3 bases and J lost 11 bases. The CDR3 loop reads CASSDRGPIYF. CDR3 DNA sequence: TGCGCCAGCAGTGACAGGGGGCCCATATATTTT.

The chain employs TRBV6-6 and TRBJ1-1, with a tentative D call TRBD1 (5 bases). The CDR3 totals 16 residues. Looked up from germline, CDR1 is MNHNY and CDR2 is SVGAGI (reference sequence). Trimming cost V 2 bases and J 4 bases, with 17 bases left between them. CDR3 region: CASSYAGGSGTTEAFF. The CDR3 DNA sequence: TGTGCCAGCAGTTACGCCGGGGGGTCTGGGACCACTGAAGCTTTCTTT.

J is TRBJ2-4 and V is TRBV7-3; D is ambiguous. Per the germline V gene, CDR1 is SGHTA and CDR2 is FQGTGA. V lost 2 bases, J lost 0 bases, and 17 bases lay in between. The CDR3 sequence is 18 residues long. The CDR3, as DNA: TGTGCCAGCAGCTTACTATCCCCTCAGCCACTAGCCAAAAACATTCAGTACTTC. Its translation is CASSLLSPQPLAKNIQYF.